This T cell receptor beta chain was sequenced for a study of CD4 T cells in relation to SARS-CoV-2 and coronaviruses. Overall study: Shared crossreactive spike epitopes were mapped to their HLA restriction.

The CDR3 extends over 12 amino acids. V was shortened by 0 bases and J by 5 bases, with 7 bases between the two germline ends. Germline-derived CDR1 and CDR2 are GTSNPN and SVGIG (reference sequence). CD4+ T cells from unexposed donors were obtained before the COVID-19 pandemic (2011-2018). The protocol was immunoSEQ multiplex PCR, while the TCRdb copy is restricted to in-frame clones and leaves out a portion. The top ten hold about 1.5% of the sample, which has around 56,000 clones, 75% to 90% seen once. Details on this clone: Other DNA sequences from this sample encode an identical CDR3 as well.

The receptor's source is a human donor in good health. The chain carries TRBV30 and TRBJ2-5; D is ambiguous. Source material: memory CD4+ T cells from PBMCs. The CDR3 sequence is CAWSVQGETQYF. The CDR3 nucleotides read TGTGCCTGGAGTGTTCAAGGGGAGACCCAGTACTTC.